The 19 T cell receptor beta chains presented below share a single source sample, sequenced in a study of CD8 T cells in ankylosing spondylitis. From the 5' RACE reads, TCRdb called clonotypes with MiXCR, one entry per CDR3 protein. The table records about 300,000 distinct CDR3 sequences, 9.5% to 13% of them present only once. Specimen: blood, either unsorted or a sorted T cell fraction (not recorded which). The receptors shown here come from a female donor with ankylosing spondylitis or in good health (not recorded which).

This clonotype was detected many times. The rearrangement links TRBV6-5 to TRBJ2-1, with a possible D match to TRBD1 (6 bases). The CDR3 loop spans 17 amino acids. Germline V gives CDR1 MNHEY, CDR2 SVGAGI. V was trimmed by 2 bases and J by 5 bases, leaving 19 bases between them. The CDR3 DNA reads as TGTGCCAGCAGTTACGACTATCCCGGGACACCAAACAATGAGCAGTTCTTC. Translated: CASSYDYPGTPNNEQFF.

This clonotype was picked up many times. J is TRBJ2-2 and V is TRBV7-3; D is ambiguous. The CDR3 sequence is 13 residues long. Germline CDR1 reads SGHTA; CDR2 reads FQGTGA. Deletions cut 5 bases from V and 5 bases from J, with 9 bases between. CDR3 DNA sequence: TGTGCCAGCAGCCCCAGCACGACCGGGGAGCTGTTTTTT. It is translated as CASSPSTTGELFF.

This clonotype was picked up a small number of times. V gene TRBV10-2 combines with J gene TRBJ2-2; D is possibly TRBD1 or TRBD2 (5 bases each). CDR3 length: 15 amino acids. The germline gives CDR1 WSHSY, CDR2 SAAADI. Trimming shortened V by 6 bases and J by 3 bases, and 14 bases separated the two germline ends. The CDR3 protein is CASRAPGPYTGELFF. CDR3 nucleotide sequence: TGCGCCAGCAGAGCACCGGGACCGTACACCGGGGAGCTGTTTTTT.

This clonotype was found many times. This chain uses TRBV7-2 with TRBJ2-1; 7 bases line up with TRBD1. V dropped 3 bases and J dropped 7; count of bases not matched to a gene: 3. CDR1 is SGHTA, CDR2 FQGNSA, per germline. This CDR3 is built from 13 residues. CDR3: CASSFRQGNEQFF. DNA of the CDR3: TGTGCCAGCAGCTTCAGACAGGGAAATGAGCAGTTCTTC.

This clonotype was seen ten or more times. The rearrangement joins TRBV12-3 or TRBV12-4 to TRBJ2-1; the match to TRBD1 covers 12 bases. V shed 6 bases, J shed 5 bases, and the junction held 8 bases outside the gene matches. The length of the CDR3 is 16 residues. This CDR3 is CASSRWGQGADNEQFF. In DNA, the CDR3 is TGTGCCAGCAGCCGTTGGGGACAGGGGGCCGACAATGAGCAGTTCTTC.

The chain recombines TRBV5-4 with TRBJ2-3; unclear D gene. Germline CDR1 and CDR2: SGHNT and YYREEE (reference sequence). With 4 bases removed from V and 2 bases from J, the gap between germline ends came to 11 bases. The CDR3 loop spans 14 amino acids. The CDR3 DNA sequence: TGTGCCAGCAGCCCACCCACAGACACAGATACGCAGTATTTT. Amino acid sequence: CASSPPTDTDTQYF.

The chain employs TRBV12-3 or TRBV12-4 and TRBJ2-7; 7 bases agree with TRBD1. The CDR3 has 14 residues. After removal of 3 bases from V and 7 bases from J, the junction contained 9 bases not matched to a gene. CDR3 sequence reads: CASSLPQGNREQYF. The CDR3 coding sequence is TGTGCCAGCAGTTTGCCACAGGGGAACCGGGAGCAGTACTTC.

Many counts were recorded for this clonotype. CDR3 loop: CSAGSGLAGRSSYNEQFF. The CDR3 DNA follows: TGCAGCGCCGGATCGGGACTAGCGGGAAGGTCCTCCTACAATGAGCAGTTCTTC. V is TRBV29-1 and J is TRBJ2-1, with 13 bases that match TRBD2. CDR1 is SQVTM, CDR2 ANQGSEA, per germline. The CDR3 extends over 18 amino acids. Trimming took 7 bases from V and 0 from J; bases not matched to a gene: 12.

There are many counts of this clonotype. The V and J genes are TRBV20-1 and TRBJ2-3, with 10 bases aligning to TRBD2. This CDR3 spans 15 amino acids. J lost 7 bases, V lost 5 bases, and 12 bases had no gene match. Germline lookup yields CDR1 DFQATT and CDR2 SNEGSKA (reference sequence). CDR3 loop: CSALARTSGANTQYF. The CDR3 region has the DNA TGCAGTGCTCTAGCCAGGACTAGCGGAGCGAATACGCAGTATTTT.

Written as DNA, the CDR3 is TGCAGCGTTGTTGGGCTAGAAGCTTTCTTT. Amino acid sequence: CSVVGLEAFF. The chain couples TRBV29-1 to TRBJ1-1; D gene unclear. The germline V and J ends were trimmed by 4 bases and 8 bases, with 8 bases remaining between them. This CDR3 has 10 amino acids. CDR1 and CDR2 from the germline V gene are SQVTM and ANQGSEA. Variable domain in full (rest from reference TRBV29-1 and TRBJ1-1): SAVISQKPSRDICQRGTSLTIQCQVDSQVTMMFWYRQQPGQSLTLIATANQGSEATYESGFVIDKFPISRPNLTFSTLTVSNMSPEDSSIYLCSVVGLEAFFGQGTRLTVV.

This clonotype was found a few times. The chain is built from TRBV5-1 and TRBJ2-5; possible D gene TRBD1, 6 bases. Germline CDR1 reads SGHRS; CDR2 reads YFSETQ. With 6 bases removed from V and 4 bases from J, the gap between germline ends came to 16 bases. The CDR3 is made up of 14 amino acids. CDR3: CASTSSGHSETQYF. CDR3 in DNA: TGCGCCAGCACCTCATCGGGACACTCAGAGACCCAGTACTTC. The full variable domain, with the rest looked up from reference TRBV5-1 and TRBJ2-5, is KAGVTQTPRYLIKTRGQQVTLSCSPISGHRSVSWYQQTPGQGLQFLFEYFSETQRNKGNFPGRFSGRQFSNSRSEMNVSTLELGDSALYLCASTSSGHSETQYFGPGTRLLVL.

This clonotype turned up a few times. Germline is not matched at one junction end, which may reflect a read error. This chain uses TRBV7-7 with TRBJ2-5, with a possible D match to TRBD1 (6 bases). Germline CDR1 and CDR2: SSHAT and FNYEAQ (reference sequence). This CDR3 contains 13 residues. Here the CDR3 DNA reads TGTGCTAGCAGCTTACAGGGTTACGAGACCCAGTACTTC. Translation gives CASSLQGYETQYF.

This chain uses TRBV5-5 with TRBJ2-2, with a possible D match to TRBD1 (6 bases). Germline CDR1 SGHKS, CDR2 YYEKEE (reference sequence). The CDR3 has 17 amino acids. V lost 0 bases, J lost 0 bases, and 12 bases lay in between. CDR3 loop: CASSLGGRSANTGELFF. CDR3 nucleotides: TGTGCCAGCAGCTTGGGGGGGCGATCGGCGAACACCGGGGAGCTGTTTTTT.

J is TRBJ2-4 and V is TRBV20-1; 7 bases map to TRBD2. Germline V gene lookup returns CDR1 DFQATT and CDR2 SNEGSKA (reference sequence). The CDR3 totals 17 residues. The CDR3 reads CSVGLVRAGLAKNIQYF. CDR3 in DNA: TGCAGCGTCGGACTAGTGCGAGCCGGATTAGCCAAAAACATTCAGTACTTC.

This clonotype was detected ten times or more. This sequence joins TRBV12-3 or TRBV12-4 and TRBJ2-1; D ambiguous. V lost 2 bases, J lost 7 bases, and 12 bases lay in between. The CDR3 has 14 residues. CDR3 amino acids: CASSLSALPNEQFF. The CDR3 DNA follows: TGTGCCAGCAGTTTATCGGCTTTGCCTAATGAGCAGTTCTTC.

There are many counts of this clonotype. The chain employs TRBV20-1 and TRBJ2-1; unclear D gene. CDR3 length: 15 residues. CDR1 and CDR2 (germline): DFQATT, SNEGSKA (reference sequence). V was cut by 3 bases and J by 1 base, with 13 bases left in between. Here the CDR3 reads CSASIDGRSYNEQFF. In nucleotides, the CDR3 is TGCAGTGCTAGCATAGACGGACGGTCCTACAATGAGCAGTTCTTC.

This clonotype appeared a single time. The junction does not match germline at one end; this may be a read error. The chain combines TRBV11-2 with TRBJ2-2, with 10 nucleotides matching TRBD2. The CDR3 sequence is 18 residues long. Per germline, CDR1 SGHAT and CDR2 FQNNGV. CDR3 sequence (DNA): TGTGCCCGCAGCCGGAGAGAACTAGCGGGAACGAACACCGGGGAGCTGTTTTTT. Translating it yields CARSRRELAGTNTGELFF.

In this sample, this clonotype turned up many times. CDR3 protein: CSASPGTSYNEQFF. For the CDR3, the DNA is TGCAGCGCAAGCCCAGGGACATCCTACAATGAGCAGTTCTTC. The V call is TRBV29-1, the J call TRBJ2-1, with D possibly TRBD1 on 6 matching bases. Germline-derived CDR1 and CDR2 are SQVTM and ANQGSEA. The CDR3 is 14 residues long. Trimming cost V 7 bases and J 1 base, with 14 bases left between them.

This clonotype was observed many times. The chain joins TRBV20-1 to TRBJ2-5, with 7 bases matching TRBD1. V dropped 3 bases and J dropped 4; count of bases not matched to a gene: 2. Germline V CDR1 and CDR2: DFQATT, SNEGSKA (reference sequence). There are 12 residues in the CDR3. CDR3 in DNA: TGCAGTGCTAGGGGGACAGTAGAGACCCAGTACTTC. It yields the protein CSARGTVETQYF.